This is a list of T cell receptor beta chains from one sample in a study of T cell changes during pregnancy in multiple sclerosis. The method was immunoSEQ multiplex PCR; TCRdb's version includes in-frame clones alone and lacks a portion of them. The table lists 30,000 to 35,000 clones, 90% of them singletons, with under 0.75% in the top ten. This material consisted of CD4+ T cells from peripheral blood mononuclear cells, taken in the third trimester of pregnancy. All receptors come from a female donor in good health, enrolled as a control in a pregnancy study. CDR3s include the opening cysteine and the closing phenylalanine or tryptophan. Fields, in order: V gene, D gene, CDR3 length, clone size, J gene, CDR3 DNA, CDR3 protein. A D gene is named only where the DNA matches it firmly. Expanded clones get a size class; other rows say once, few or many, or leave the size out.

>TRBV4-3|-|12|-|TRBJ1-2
TGCGCCAGCAGCCAGACAGGTCGCGGCTACACCTTC
CASSQTGRGYTF
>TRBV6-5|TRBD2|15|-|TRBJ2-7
TGTGCCAGCAGTTACCAGGGAGGGTCGTTCTACGGGCAGTACTTC
CASSYQGGSFYGQYF
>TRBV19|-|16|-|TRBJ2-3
TGTGCCAGTAGTATCCAGACGGGAACACACACAGATACGCAGTATTTT
CASSIQTGTHTDTQYF
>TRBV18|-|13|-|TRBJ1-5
TGTGCCAGCTCACGAGAAACCAATCAGCCCCAGCATTTT
CASSRETNQPQHF
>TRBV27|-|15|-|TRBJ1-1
TGTGCCAGCAGTTTATCGTCAGGGGTGAACACTGAAGCTTTCTTT
CASSLSSGVNTEAFF
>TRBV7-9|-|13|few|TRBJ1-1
TGTGCCAGCAGCTTAGCACCGGGACAAGAGTCGTTCTTT
CASSLAPGQESFF
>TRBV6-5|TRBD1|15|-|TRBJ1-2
TGTGCCAGCAGTCCGGACAGGATCGGCAGTATGGGCTACACCTTC
CASSPDRIGSMGYTF
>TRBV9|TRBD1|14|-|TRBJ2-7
TGTGCCAGCAGCGTGGGACAGGGGACCTACGAGCAGTACTTC
CASSVGQGTYEQYF
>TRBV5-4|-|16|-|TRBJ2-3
TGTGCCAGCAGCTTGCCCAGCGGGTATGACACAGATACGCAGTATTTT
CASSLPSGYDTDTQYF
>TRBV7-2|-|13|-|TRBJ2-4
TGTGCCAGCAGCTTACCGGGTCTTGACATTCAGTACTTC
CASSLPGLDIQYF
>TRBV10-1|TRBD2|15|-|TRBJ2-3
TGCGCCAGCAGTCGGACTAGCGGATTCACAGATACGCAGTATTTT
CASSRTSGFTDTQYF
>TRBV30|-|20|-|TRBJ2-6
TGTGCCTGGAGCAAACACGCCGGGACATCTGGATTGTGGGGGGCCAACGTCCTGACTTTC
CAWSKHAGTSGLWGANVLTF
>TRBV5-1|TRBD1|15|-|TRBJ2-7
TGCGCCAGCAGCCCCGGACAGGGGGCCTCCTACGAGCAGTACTTC
CASSPGQGASYEQYF
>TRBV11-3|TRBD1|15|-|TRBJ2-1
TGTGCCAGCAGCTTGGTACAGGGGAAAAACAATGAGCAGTTCTTC
CASSLVQGKNNEQFF
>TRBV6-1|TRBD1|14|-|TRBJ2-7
TGTGCCAGCAGTCGGGGACAGGGGAGATACGAGCAGTACTTC
CASSRGQGRYEQYF
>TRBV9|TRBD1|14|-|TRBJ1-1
TGTGCCAGCAGCGTGGGACAGGGGAACACTGAAGCTTTCTTT
CASSVGQGNTEAFF
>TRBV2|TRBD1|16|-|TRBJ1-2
TGTGCCAACCAGGTTGGGGGGACAGACGGTTTCTATGGCTACACCTTC
CANQVGGTDGFYGYTF
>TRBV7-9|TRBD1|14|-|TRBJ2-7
TGTGCCAGCAGCCTACAGGGGGCGCGGGACGAGCAGTACTTC
CASSLQGARDEQYF
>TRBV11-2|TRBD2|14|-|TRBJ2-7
TGTGCCAGCAGCTTACTAGCGGGTGTCAACGAGCAGTACTTC
CASSLLAGVNEQYF
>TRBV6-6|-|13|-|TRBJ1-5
TGTGCCAGCAGCCGACAGGATAATCAGCCCCAGCATTTT
CASSRQDNQPQHF
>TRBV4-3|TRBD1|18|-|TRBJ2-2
TGCGCCAGCAGCCAAATGGGACAGGGGGCGGTTTGGGGCGGGGAGCTGTTTTTT
CASSQMGQGAVWGGELFF
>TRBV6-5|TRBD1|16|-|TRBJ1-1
TGTGCCAGCAGTTCCGGAAGGACAGGGATGAGTACTGAAGCTTTCTTT
CASSSGRTGMSTEAFF
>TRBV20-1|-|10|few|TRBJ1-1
TGCAGTGCTAGAGAAGGGGGAGCTTTCTTT
CSAREGGAFF
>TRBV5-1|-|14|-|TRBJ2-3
TGCGCCAGCAGCCCGGGACTTAACGCGGATACGCAGTATTTT
CASSPGLNADTQYF
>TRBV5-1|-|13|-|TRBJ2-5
TGCGCCAGCAGCTCAGGGGTTTTGCAGACCCAGTACTTC
CASSSGVLQTQYF
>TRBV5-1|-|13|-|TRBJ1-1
TGCGCCAGCGCCTATCAGGGGTACACTGAAGCTTTCTTT
CASAYQGYTEAFF
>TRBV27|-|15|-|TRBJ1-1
TGTGCCAGCAGTTCTCCGAGGCAGCTGAACACTGAAGCTTTCTTT
CASSSPRQLNTEAFF
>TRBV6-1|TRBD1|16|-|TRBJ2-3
TGTGCCAGCAGTGCGGACAGGGGGTACAGCACAGATACGCAGTATTTT
CASSADRGYSTDTQYF
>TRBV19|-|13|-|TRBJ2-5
TGTGCCAGTATCCTTAGCTTCGGGGAGACCCAGTACTTC
CASILSFGETQYF